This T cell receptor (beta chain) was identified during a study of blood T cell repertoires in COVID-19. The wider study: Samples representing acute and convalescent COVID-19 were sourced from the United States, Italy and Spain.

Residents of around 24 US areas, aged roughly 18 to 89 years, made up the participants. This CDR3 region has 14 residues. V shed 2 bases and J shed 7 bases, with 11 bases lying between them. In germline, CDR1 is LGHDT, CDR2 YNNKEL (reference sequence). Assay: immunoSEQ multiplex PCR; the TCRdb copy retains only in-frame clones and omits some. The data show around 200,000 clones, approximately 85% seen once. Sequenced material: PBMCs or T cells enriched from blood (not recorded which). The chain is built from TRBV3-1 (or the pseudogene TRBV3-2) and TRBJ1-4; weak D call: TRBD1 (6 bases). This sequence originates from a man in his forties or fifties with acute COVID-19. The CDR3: CASSQNRVGEKLFF. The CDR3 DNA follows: TGTGCCAGCAGCCAAAACAGGGTTGGTGAAAAACTGTTTTTT.